These 26 T cell receptor beta chains came from one sample sequenced in a study of blood T cell repertoires in COVID-19. Generated by immunoSEQ multiplex PCR, the TCRdb table keeps only in-frame clones and is missing some. The sample contains 100,000 or so clones, 60% to 80% of which appear only once. Specimen: peripheral blood. All receptors derive from a man aged 55 to 70 with active or convalescent COVID-19.

V usage is TRBV7-3 and J usage is TRBJ2-3; D is possibly TRBD2 (6 bases). CDR3 length: 15 residues. Germline CDR1 SGHTA, CDR2 FQGTGA. Trimming removed 4 bases at V and 1 base at J, with 12 bases between. CDR3 loop: CASSYSGARTDTQYF. The CDR3 bases are TGTGCCAGCAGCTATAGCGGAGCTCGCACAGATACGCAGTATTTT.

The J gene is TRBJ2-7, the V gene TRBV28, with D unresolved. CDR1 is MDHEN, CDR2 SYDVKM, per germline. This CDR3 spans 15 amino acids. Trimming removed 2 bases at V and 1 base at J, with 12 bases between. The CDR3 reads CASSLSLGRSYEQYF. The CDR3 nucleotides read TGTGCCAGCAGTTTAAGTTTGGGCAGATCCTACGAGCAGTACTTC.

The gene calls are TRBV21-1 and TRBJ2-5; the table calls TRBD1, which could not be checked here. TRBV21-1 is an annotated pseudogene. The CDR3 covers 15 residues. The chain's CDR3 is CASTLGGRGLYDQYF. The CDR3 nucleotides read TGTGCCAGCACCCTGGGGGGCAGGGGGCTTTATGACCAGTACTTC.

This chain links TRBV19 with TRBJ2-3, with D possibly being TRBD2 (5 bases). The germline V and J ends were trimmed by 6 bases and 3 bases, with 16 bases remaining between them. CDR3 length: 15 amino acids. Germline CDR1 reads LNHDA; CDR2 reads SQIVND (reference sequence). DNA of the CDR3: TGTGCCAGTAGGGACCCGGGAACAGTTACAGATACGCAGTATTTT. Amino acid sequence: CASRDPGTVTDTQYF.

The chain links TRBV7-9 to TRBJ2-7; D may be TRBD1 (5 bases). CDR3 length: 13 residues. Trimming removed 1 base at V and 6 bases at J, with 10 bases between. Germline-derived CDR1 and CDR2 are SEHNR and FQNEAQ (reference sequence). CDR3 sequence: CASSLEGAAEQYF. Written as DNA, the CDR3 is TGTGCCAGCAGCTTAGAAGGGGCCGCCGAGCAGTACTTC.

The chain combines TRBV25-1 with TRBJ2-1; 8 bases line up with TRBD2. Germline CDR1 reads MGHDK; CDR2 reads SYGVNS. Germline trimming cut 5 bases from V and 4 bases from J; bases unmatched to any gene: 7. There are 15 residues in the CDR3. The CDR3 reads CASSRRASGYNEQFF. In DNA, the CDR3 is TGTGCCAGCAGTCGAAGGGCTAGCGGGTACAATGAGCAGTTCTTC.

This clone is termed medium-sized (0.01 to 0.1%). This chain uses TRBV3-1 (or the pseudogene TRBV3-2) with TRBJ1-4, with D tentatively TRBD1 (5 bases). This CDR3 has 14 amino acids. V was cut by 2 bases and J by 5 bases, with 9 bases left in between. CDR1 LGHDT and CDR2 YNNKEL come from the germline V gene (reference sequence). CDR3 sequence (DNA): TGTGCCAGCAGCCAAAAGCAGGGAAATGAAAAACTGTTTTTT. Its translation: CASSQKQGNEKLFF.

The chain has TRBV5-1 and TRBJ2-2, with unresolved D. This CDR3 has 14 residues. V lost 4 bases to trimming and J lost 6 bases, with 13 bases between them. Germline loops: CDR1 SGHRS, CDR2 YFSETQ. CDR3 in amino acids: CASSIDFDAGELFF. As DNA, the CDR3 is TGCGCCAGCAGCATCGACTTCGACGCCGGGGAGCTGTTTTTT.

The chain combines TRBV12-5 with TRBJ1-4; D is unclear. Germline CDR1 is LGHNT and CDR2 is FRNRAP. The V gene lost 11 bases and the J gene lost 4 bases, with 14 bases spanning the gap. This CDR3 spans 13 amino acids. The CDR3 bases are TGTGCTCGCGTTGGGCTCTTTAATGAAAAACTGTTTTTT. Amino acids: CARVGLFNEKLFF.

The genes are TRBV19 and TRBJ2-5, with TRBD1 as a possible D gene (6 bases). CDR1 is LNHDA and CDR2 is SQIVND in the germline V gene (reference sequence). Trimming left V 10 bases short and J 4 bases short, with 16 bases between. The CDR3 runs 13 residues. The CDR3 loop is CATSQGRSETQYF. Here the CDR3 DNA reads TGTGCCACATCACAGGGTAGATCAGAGACCCAGTACTTC.

The chain couples TRBV19 to TRBJ2-2; TRBD2 aligns across 8 bases. Trimming removed 2 bases from V and 3 bases from J; junction bases left unmatched: 14. Looked up from germline, CDR1 is LNHDA and CDR2 is SQIVND (reference sequence). The length of the CDR3 is 19 residues. The CDR3, as DNA: TGTGCCAGTAGTATAACCACTAGCGGAAGCAGGGGATACACCGGGGAGCTGTTTTTT. It specifies CASSITTSGSRGYTGELFF.

V usage is TRBV12-3 or TRBV12-4 and J usage is TRBJ2-7, with 8 nucleotides matching TRBD1. The CDR3 runs 13 residues. With 7 bases clipped from V and 3 bases from J, the junction kept 5 bases outside the gene matches. CDR3 DNA sequence: TGTGCCAGCACCTGGACAGGGCACTACGAGCAGTACTTC. Its translation is CASTWTGHYEQYF.

The gene calls are TRBV7-9 and TRBJ2-1; D ambiguous. Germline assignment: CDR1 SEHNR and CDR2 FQNEAQ (reference sequence). The V gene lost 5 bases and the J gene lost 5 bases, with 7 bases spanning the gap. The CDR3 length is 12 residues. CDR3 sequence reads: CASSELDNEQFF. CDR3 DNA sequence: TGTGCCAGCAGCGAATTAGACAATGAGCAGTTCTTC.

The rearrangement joins TRBV4-2 to TRBJ2-2, with 8 bases fitting TRBD2. Germline V CDR1 and CDR2: LGHNA, YNFKEQ. The length of the CDR3 is 18 residues. Trimming cost V 0 bases and J 3 bases; bases outside gene matches: 9. The CDR3 loop reads CASSQERGGLVDTGELFF. In DNA form, the CDR3 reads TGTGCCAGCAGCCAAGAGAGGGGGGGACTAGTTGACACCGGGGAGCTGTTTTTT.

The chain recombines TRBV7-2 with TRBJ2-7; D is ambiguous. The CDR3 runs 12 residues. Germline V CDR1 and CDR2: SGHTA, FQGNSA. The V end lost 5 bases, the J end lost 0 bases, and 5 bases lay between the germline ends. The CDR3, as DNA: TGTGCCAGCAGCGCTAGCTCCTACGAGCAGTACGTC. It translates to CASSASSYEQYV.

J is TRBJ2-1 and V is TRBV15; the match to TRBD2 covers 8 bases. Germline assignment: CDR1 LNHNV and CDR2 YYDKDF (reference sequence). This CDR3 has 14 amino acids. Trimming removed 3 bases from V and 6 bases from J; junction bases left unmatched: 4. CDR3 bases: TGTGCCACCAGCAGTGTCGGGAGGGCCAATGAGCAGTTCTTC. This sequence encodes CATSSVGRANEQFF.

V gene TRBV10-2 combines with J gene TRBJ1-1; unclear D gene. This CDR3 contains 14 residues. Trimming took 0 bases from V and 3 from J, leaving 8 bases between them. The germline gives CDR1 WSHSY, CDR2 SAAADI. In nucleotides, the CDR3 is TGCGCCAGCAGTGAGTCGGGCAGGCACACTGAAGCTTTCTTT. Translating gives CASSESGRHTEAFF.

This clone was counted between two and nine times. The CDR3 loop is CASSQDLSGPRTDTQYF. CDR3 DNA: TGCGCCAGCAGCCAAGATCTGAGCGGGCCAAGAACAGATACGCAGTATTTT. The V and J genes are TRBV4-1 and TRBJ2-3, with a tentative D call TRBD2 (6 bases). V was cut by 0 bases and J by 3 bases, with 16 bases left in between. Germline CDR1 reads MGHRA; CDR2 reads YSYEKL. The CDR3 covers 17 residues.

This clone was seen at least ten times. The chain employs TRBV6-2 or TRBV6-3 and TRBJ1-1, with 9 bases identical to TRBD1. V shed 2 bases, J shed 8 bases, and the junction held 12 bases outside the gene matches. Per germline, CDR1 MNHEY and CDR2 SVGEGT. The CDR3 has 16 amino acids. The CDR3 here is CASSYGPGTGSAEAFF. The CDR3 DNA sequence: TGTGCCAGCAGTTACGGCCCAGGGACAGGGTCGGCGGAAGCTTTCTTT.

This sequence joins TRBV7-9 and TRBJ2-3, with TRBD1 matching over 10 bases. CDR1 is SEHNR, CDR2 FQNEAQ, per germline (reference sequence). Germline trimming cut 5 bases from V and 4 bases from J; bases unmatched to any gene: 12. The CDR3 loop spans 17 amino acids. CDR3 in DNA: TGTGCCAGCAGCCGTCGACATAGCGGGACAGGGGCAGATACGCAGTATTTT. It translates to CASSRRHSGTGADTQYF.

The chain links TRBV7-8 to TRBJ1-3, with 9 bases fitting TRBD1. CDR1 and CDR2 (germline): SGHVS, FQNEAQ. The CDR3 covers 13 residues. The junction had 3 bases not matched to a gene; V was cut back by 5 bases and J by 7 bases. The CDR3 region is CASSPGQGNTIYF. As DNA, the CDR3 is TGTGCCAGCAGCCCTGGACAGGGGAACACCATATATTTT.

The rearrangement links TRBV11-2 to TRBJ1-2; no clear D gene. The CDR3 is 14 amino acids. Germline CDR1 is SGHAT and CDR2 is FQNNGV. Trimming removed 4 bases from V and 6 bases from J, with 15 bases in between. This chain's CDR3 is CASSSPGGRDGYTF. The CDR3 DNA reads as TGTGCCAGCAGCTCCCCCGGCGGGCGAGATGGCTACACCTTC.

The chain links TRBV30 to TRBJ1-5; TRBD1 aligns across 7 bases. The V gene end was trimmed by 1 base and the J gene end by 6 bases; junction bases not matched to a gene: 3. The CDR3 has 13 residues. The germline gives CDR1 GTSNPN, CDR2 SVGIG (reference sequence). For the CDR3, the DNA is TGTGCCTGGAGTGAGGGGGCAGGTCAGCCCCAGCATTTT. Amino acids: CAWSEGAGQPQHF.

The chain combines TRBV7-3 with TRBJ2-3; tentative D call: TRBD2 (6 bases). Germline CDR1 reads SGHTA; CDR2 reads FQGTGA. V lost 1 base, J lost 0 bases, and 11 bases lay in between. The CDR3 runs to 16 residues. This chain's CDR3 is CASSLRGGASTDTQYF. For the CDR3, the DNA is TGTGCCAGCAGCTTAAGAGGCGGGGCTAGCACAGATACGCAGTATTTT.

The rearrangement joins TRBV7-8 to TRBJ2-2, with 9 nucleotides matching TRBD1. The V gene end was trimmed by 1 base and the J gene end by 5 bases; junction bases not matched to a gene: 8. CDR3 length equals 17 residues. The germline CDR1 and CDR2 sequences are SGHVS and FQNEAQ. Written as DNA, the CDR3 is TGTGCCAGCAGCTTAGGACAGGGGGAAGATCTGACCGGGGAGCTGTTTTTT. Its translation is CASSLGQGEDLTGELFF.

The V and J genes are TRBV9 and TRBJ2-3; the D gene is possibly TRBD1 (5 bases). The CDR3 has 15 amino acids. V was clipped by 7 bases and J by 4 bases, with 19 bases between them. Germline values: CDR1 SGDLS, CDR2 YYNGEE. The CDR3 protein is CASGAGHGAADTQYF. The CDR3 DNA follows: TGTGCCAGCGGGGCAGGGCACGGCGCCGCAGATACGCAGTATTTT.